The 10 T cell receptor beta chains in this list originate from one sample, sequenced in a study of T cell responses to AZD1222 COVID-19 vaccine. The assay was immunoSEQ multiplex PCR, and TCRdb's table has in-frame clones only and misses some. This table has about 76,000 clones, 88% appearing once. The sample consisted of peripheral blood, taken on day 0 of MenACWY control vaccination. The receptor set was obtained from an adult in good health.

V is TRBV4-2 and J is TRBJ1-2, with 9 nucleotides matching TRBD1. Germline V lookup: CDR1 LGHNA, CDR2 YNFKEQ. CDR3 size: 14 residues. Trimming removed 1 base from V and 3 bases from J; junction bases left unmatched: 0. The CDR3 sequence is CASSQGDRDYGYTF. The CDR3 nucleotides are TGTGCCAGCAGCCAAGGGGACAGGGACTATGGCTACACCTTC.

The CDR3 nucleotides are TGTGCCAGCAGCTTAACAGGGGTTGCCACCGGGGAGCTGTTTTTT. This gives the protein CASSLTGVATGELFF. The V and J genes are TRBV7-7 and TRBJ2-2; TRBD1 matches at 7 bases. CDR3 length: 15 amino acids. Germline V gene lookup returns CDR1 SSHAT and CDR2 FNYEAQ (reference sequence). V was pared by 2 bases and J by 4 bases, with 4 bases of the junction left unmatched.

J is TRBJ2-6 and V is TRBV7-8, with TRBD2 as a possible D gene (6 bases). Trimming pared 5 bases from V and 11 bases from J, leaving 25 bases between. The CDR3 has 17 amino acids. Per the germline V gene, CDR1 is SGHVS and CDR2 is FQNEAQ. The CDR3 is CASSAAGRYGLRDVLTF. DNA for the CDR3: TGTGCCAGCAGCGCGGCGGGGCGGTATGGTTTAAGGGACGTCCTGACTTTC.

The CDR3 protein is CATSPGPHDYGYTF. CDR3 DNA: TGTGCCACCAGCCCGGGACCCCACGACTATGGCTACACCTTC. This chain joins TRBV24-1 and TRBJ1-2; weak D call: TRBD1 (5 bases). Per germline, CDR1 KGHDR and CDR2 SFDVKD. V gave up 7 bases and J gave up 3 bases, with 14 bases separating them. The CDR3 totals 14 residues.

The V gene is TRBV28, the J gene TRBJ1-1; 7 positions agree with TRBD1. The CDR3 is made up of 12 amino acids. Unmatched junction bases numbered 7, after V lost 4 bases and J lost 11 bases. Germline V gene sequence: CDR1 MDHEN, CDR2 SYDVKM. The CDR3 region is CASSSGTDGAFF. CDR3 sequence (DNA): TGTGCCAGCAGTTCCGGGACAGACGGCGCTTTCTTT. Full variable domain (outside the CDR3, taken from reference TRBV28 and TRBJ1-1): DVKVTQSSRYLVKRTGEKVFLECVQDMDHENMFWYRQDPGLGLRLIYFSYDVKMKEKGDIPEGYSVSREKKERFSLILESASTNQTSMYLCASSSGTDGAFFGQGTRLTVV.

The chain carries TRBV19 and TRBJ1-1; D gene ambiguous. V was pared by 0 bases and J by 4 bases, with 12 bases between. CDR3 length: 15 residues. Germline assignment: CDR1 LNHDA and CDR2 SQIVND (reference sequence). Here the CDR3 reads CASSIDGDLGTEAFF. For the CDR3, the DNA is TGTGCCAGTAGTATAGATGGCGACCTGGGCACTGAAGCTTTCTTT.

The V gene is TRBV12-3 or TRBV12-4, the J gene TRBJ2-1; 7 positions agree with TRBD2. V was pared by 6 bases and J by 8 bases, with 4 bases of the junction left unmatched. The CDR3 covers 12 residues. CDR3 residues: CASSREAHEQFF. The CDR3 nucleotides read TGTGCCAGCAGCCGGGAGGCCCATGAGCAGTTCTTC.

The chain is built from TRBV11-3 and TRBJ2-3; D gene ambiguous. V was shortened by 4 bases and J by 6 bases, with 8 bases between the two germline ends. The germline gives CDR1 SGHNT, CDR2 YENEEA. This CDR3 has 12 amino acids. CDR3 sequence reads: CASSSIGDTQYF. CDR3 in DNA: TGTGCCAGCAGCTCGATAGGGGATACGCAGTATTTT.

The gene calls are TRBV19 and TRBJ2-7; D may be TRBD1 or TRBD2 (6 bases each). The germline gives CDR1 LNHDA, CDR2 SQIVND (reference sequence). V gave up 5 bases and J gave up 4 bases, with 18 bases separating them. The CDR3 is made up of 15 amino acids. Written as DNA, the CDR3 is TGTGCCAGTAGTGAGCTCCGGGGGACAACATACGAGCAGTACTTC. As protein: CASSELRGTTYEQYF.

V is TRBV6-5 and J is TRBJ2-7, with no clear D. Germline CDR1 MNHEY, CDR2 SVGAGI. The CDR3 has 15 amino acids. Trimming took 2 bases from V and 2 from J, leaving 13 bases between them. CDR3 sequence reads: CASSYVVTSAYEQYF. CDR3 nucleotides: TGTGCCAGCAGTTACGTCGTCACCTCCGCCTACGAGCAGTACTTC.